This T cell receptor beta chain was recorded in a study of T-cell reconstitution after alpha-beta-depleted transplantation in children. Library preparation (for TCRbeta) was performed with unique molecular identifiers. TCRdb analysed the PCR reads with MiXCR anew, one entry per CDR3 protein. Of approximately 200,000 distinct CDR3 sequences in the sample, roughly 15% were seen once. This clonotype was recorded many times. V gave up 5 bases and J gave up 1 base; unmatched junction bases: 8. The CDR3 has 16 amino acids. Germline CDR1 SQVTM, CDR2 ANQGSEA. The chain recombines TRBV29-1 with TRBJ2-3; the match to TRBD2 covers 11 bases. The sample was PBMCs from the stem cell graft donor, taken from the stem cell graft. This receptor was taken from a human donor who donated a stem cell graft to a child with acute lymphoblastic leukemia. CDR3 sequence: CSVQRLAGGRTDTQYF. CDR3 in DNA: TGCAGCGTTCAGAGATTAGCGGGAGGGCGCACAGATACGCAGTATTTT.